Listed below are T cell receptor beta chains from one sample, sequenced in a study of blood T cell repertoires in COVID-19. The repertoire was sequenced with immunoSEQ multiplex PCR; TCRdb's copy has only in-frame clones and lacks some. The sample lists approximately 160,000 clones, 84% occurring once. Sequencing was carried out using peripheral blood. The receptors derive from a woman of 80 years or more with acute or convalescent COVID-19. Both conserved end residues are part of each CDR3. The order of the fields is clone size, V gene, J gene, D gene, CDR3 length, CDR3 protein, CDR3 DNA. The D gene is left open where the match is weak. Expanded clones are given a class, and other clones once, few, many or no size at all.

abundance: NA; v_gene: TRBV4-3; j_gene: TRBJ1-2; d_gene: NA; len: 17; CDR3aa: CASSPLGGAPDHYGYTF; CDR3nt: TGCGCCAGCAGCCCACTAGGAGGGGCCCCAGATCACTATGGCTACACCTTC
abundance: few; v_gene: TRBV14; j_gene: TRBJ2-1; d_gene: NA; len: 16; CDR3aa: CASSQEGGFSYNEQFF; CDR3nt: TGTGCCAGCAGCCAGGAGGGCGGTTTCTCCTACAATGAGCAGTTCTTC
abundance: NA; v_gene: TRBV6-2/TRBV6-3; j_gene: TRBJ1-1; d_gene: NA; len: 13; CDR3aa: CASSYPPGNEAFF; CDR3nt: TGTGCCAGCAGTTATCCCCCAGGGAATGAAGCTTTCTTT
abundance: NA; v_gene: TRBV3-1/TRBV3-2; j_gene: TRBJ1-2; d_gene: NA; len: 17; CDR3aa: CASSQDRGNNQDYGYTF; CDR3nt: TGTGCCAGCAGCCAAGATAGGGGAAATAACCAAGACTATGGCTACACCTTC
abundance: NA; v_gene: TRBV13; j_gene: TRBJ1-2; d_gene: NA; len: 13; CDR3aa: CASSLDSNYGYTF; CDR3nt: TGTGCCAGCAGCTTAGACAGCAACTATGGCTACACCTTC
abundance: NA; v_gene: TRBV6-5; j_gene: TRBJ1-6; d_gene: TRBD1; len: 16; CDR3aa: CASSFLTGGSNSPLHF; CDR3nt: TGTGCCAGCAGTTTCCTCACAGGGGGAAGTAATTCACCCCTCCACTTT
abundance: NA; v_gene: TRBV5-5; j_gene: TRBJ1-3; d_gene: NA; len: 15; CDR3aa: CASSLLRSSGNTIYF; CDR3nt: TGTGCCAGCAGCTTGTTACGGAGCTCTGGAAACACCATATATTTT
abundance: NA; v_gene: TRBV18; j_gene: TRBJ1-2; d_gene: TRBD1; len: 13; CDR3aa: CASSPTGVNGYTF; CDR3nt: TGTGCCAGCTCACCCACAGGGGTTAATGGCTACACCTTC
abundance: NA; v_gene: TRBV5-5; j_gene: TRBJ2-2; d_gene: TRBD1; len: 14; CDR3aa: CASSQEQGVSELFF; CDR3nt: TGTGCCAGCAGCCAAGAACAGGGGGTCTCGGAGCTGTTTTTT
abundance: NA; v_gene: TRBV11-2; j_gene: TRBJ2-7; d_gene: NA; len: 14; CDR3aa: CASSLGTELYEQYF; CDR3nt: TGTGCCAGCAGCTTAGGAACCGAACTCTACGAGCAGTACTTC
abundance: NA; v_gene: TRBV3-1/TRBV3-2; j_gene: TRBJ2-5; d_gene: NA; len: 12; CDR3aa: CASSQASKTQYF; CDR3nt: TGTGCCAGCAGCCAAGCATCTAAGACCCAGTACTTC
abundance: NA; v_gene: TRBV21-1; j_gene: TRBJ2-1; d_gene: NA; len: 15; CDR3aa: CASSNGTSGYNEQFF; CDR3nt: TGTGCCAGCAGCAACGGGACTAGCGGATACAATGAGCAGTTCTTC
abundance: NA; v_gene: TRBV7-2; j_gene: TRBJ2-1; d_gene: TRBD2; len: 18; CDR3aa: CASSVTLLAGKLHNEQFF; CDR3nt: TGTGCCAGCAGCGTCACGCTACTAGCGGGAAAACTCCACAATGAGCAGTTCTTC
abundance: few; v_gene: TRBV9; j_gene: TRBJ2-5; d_gene: NA; len: 11; CDR3aa: CASSAGETQYF; CDR3nt: TGTGCCAGCAGCGCAGGAGAGACCCAGTACTTC
abundance: once; v_gene: TRBV9; j_gene: TRBJ1-5; d_gene: TRBD1; len: 15; CDR3aa: CASSPQGASNQPQHF; CDR3nt: TGTGCCAGCAGCCCCCAGGGGGCAAGCAATCAGCCCCAGCATTTT
abundance: NA; v_gene: TRBV3-1/TRBV3-2; j_gene: TRBJ1-3; d_gene: NA; len: 14; CDR3aa: CASSRAGEGNTIYF; CDR3nt: TGTGCCAGCAGCCGGGCAGGGGAAGGAAACACCATATATTTT
abundance: NA; v_gene: TRBV13; j_gene: TRBJ2-1; d_gene: TRBD2; len: 15; CDR3aa: CASSLVTSGMGEQFF; CDR3nt: TGTGCCAGCAGCTTAGTCACTAGCGGGATGGGGGAGCAGTTCTTC
abundance: NA; v_gene: TRBV2; j_gene: TRBJ1-6; d_gene: NA; len: 13; CDR3aa: CATQKGVNSPLHF; CDR3nt: TGTGCCACCCAGAAAGGAGTGAATTCACCCCTCCACTTT
abundance: once; v_gene: TRBV3-1/TRBV3-2; j_gene: TRBJ2-1; d_gene: NA; len: 14; CDR3aa: CASSQDPLYNEQFF; CDR3nt: TGTGCCAGCAGCCAAGATCCTTTATACAATGAGCAGTTCTTC
abundance: NA; v_gene: TRBV18; j_gene: TRBJ1-1; d_gene: NA; len: 15; CDR3aa: CASSPDRSANTEAFF; CDR3nt: TGTGCCAGCTCACCCGACAGATCCGCGAACACTGAAGCTTTCTTT
abundance: once; v_gene: TRBV30; j_gene: TRBJ1-3; d_gene: NA; len: 14; CDR3aa: CAYQTGNSGNTIYF; CDR3nt: TGTGCCTACCAAACAGGGAACTCTGGAAACACCATATATTTT
abundance: NA; v_gene: TRBV6-4; j_gene: TRBJ1-1; d_gene: TRBD1; len: 15; CDR3aa: CATKRGTAYRTEAFF; CDR3nt: TGTGCCACCAAGCGAGGGACAGCGTACCGGACTGAAGCTTTCTTT
abundance: NA; v_gene: TRBV27; j_gene: TRBJ1-5; d_gene: TRBD1; len: 15; CDR3aa: CASRQGTVQNQPQHF; CDR3nt: TGTGCCAGCCGACAGGGGACGGTTCAGAATCAGCCCCAGCATTTT
abundance: NA; v_gene: TRBV6-5; j_gene: TRBJ1-5; d_gene: NA; len: 14; CDR3aa: CASSPRYSNQPQHF; CDR3nt: TGTGCCAGCAGTCCTAGATATAGCAATCAGCCCCAGCATTTT
abundance: NA; v_gene: TRBV23-1; j_gene: TRBJ2-2; d_gene: TRBD2; len: 16; CDR3aa: CASSRLAGGHTGELFF; CDR3nt: TGCGCCAGCAGCCGACTAGCGGGAGGCCACACCGGGGAGCTGTTTTTT
abundance: NA; v_gene: TRBV4-1; j_gene: TRBJ2-7; d_gene: TRBD2; len: 16; CDR3aa: CASSQVAGGNFYEQYF; CDR3nt: TGCGCCAGCAGCCAAGTAGCGGGAGGGAATTTTTACGAGCAGTACTTC
abundance: once; v_gene: TRBV11-1; j_gene: TRBJ2-5; d_gene: NA; len: 14; CDR3aa: CASSFSRSGETQYF; CDR3nt: TGTGCCAGCAGCTTTAGTAGGTCGGGTGAGACCCAGTACTTC
abundance: NA; v_gene: TRBV27; j_gene: TRBJ2-7; d_gene: TRBD1; len: 14; CDR3aa: CASSRDRGYYEQYF; CDR3nt: TGTGCCAGCAGCCGGGACAGGGGGTACTACGAGCAGTACTTC
abundance: NA; v_gene: TRBV29-1; j_gene: TRBJ2-5; d_gene: NA; len: 12; CDR3aa: CSVYPAEETQYF; CDR3nt: TGCAGCGTTTATCCAGCGGAAGAGACCCAGTACTTC
abundance: NA; v_gene: TRBV5-6; j_gene: TRBJ1-2; d_gene: NA; len: 14; CDR3aa: CASSPPGSDYGYTF; CDR3nt: TGTGCCAGCAGCCCTCCAGGGTCCGACTATGGCTACACCTTC
abundance: NA; v_gene: TRBV6-5; j_gene: TRBJ1-2; d_gene: NA; len: 14; CDR3aa: CASSYRAGSYGYTF; CDR3nt: TGTGCCAGCAGTTACCGTGCGGGCTCCTATGGCTACACCTTC
abundance: NA; v_gene: TRBV18; j_gene: TRBJ1-2; d_gene: NA; len: 18; CDR3aa: CASSPTSTGRSTFYGYTF; CDR3nt: TGTGCCAGCTCGCCAACCTCGACAGGTCGATCAACCTTCTATGGCTACACCTTC
abundance: NA; v_gene: TRBV14; j_gene: TRBJ1-1; d_gene: NA; len: 13; CDR3aa: CASSPAMGSNAFF; CDR3nt: TGTGCCAGCAGCCCAGCGATGGGGAGCAATGCTTTCTTT
abundance: NA; v_gene: TRBV6-5; j_gene: TRBJ2-3; d_gene: NA; len: 11; CDR3aa: CASSNTDTQYF; CDR3nt: TGTGCCAGCAGCAATACAGATACGCAGTATTTT
abundance: NA; v_gene: TRBV4-3; j_gene: TRBJ1-2; d_gene: NA; len: 16; CDR3aa: CASSQESGFGGYGYTF; CDR3nt: TGCGCCAGCAGCCAAGAATCAGGGTTCGGGGGCTATGGCTACACCTTC
abundance: once; v_gene: TRBV10-1; j_gene: TRBJ2-3; d_gene: TRBD2; len: 14; CDR3aa: CASAGTRLLDTQYF; CDR3nt: TGCGCCAGTGCCGGGACTAGATTATTGGATACGCAGTATTTT
abundance: NA; v_gene: TRBV6-6; j_gene: TRBJ2-1; d_gene: TRBD1; len: 12; CDR3aa: CASTPTGVEQFF; CDR3nt: TGTGCCAGCACTCCGACAGGGGTTGAGCAGTTCTTC